These 17 T cell receptor beta chains came from one sample sequenced in a study of T cells expressing NK-cell markers. Using the 5' RACE reads, TCRdb records one entry per CDR3 protein without DNA. The listing contains a few hundred thousand distinct CDR3 sequences. Sequencing was performed on blood T cells: a sorted CD56 or NKG2C T cell subset, CD4+ or CD8+ T cells, or bulk PBMC T cells (not recorded which). Receptors were obtained from a man aged 18 to 69 in good health.

The chain has TRBV6-5 and TRBJ1-2. Germline V gives CDR1 MNHEY, CDR2 SVGAGI. The CDR3 runs to 16 residues. CDR3 sequence: CASSYSGRTHHYGYTF.

The V gene is TRBV2, the J gene TRBJ2-2; TCRdb names TRBD2, which stays unverified in the absence of DNA. CDR1 and CDR2 (germline): SNHLY, FYNNEI. CDR3 length: 16 residues. The CDR3 sequence is CASSLTSPSNTGELFF.

The CDR3 loop reads CSGGQAYEQYF. The chain is built from TRBV29-1 and TRBJ2-7; with no DNA, the TCRdb D assignment of TRBD1 cannot be verified. CDR3 length: 11 residues. CDR1 is SQVTM, CDR2 ANQGSEA, per germline.

The chain is built from TRBV6-5 and TRBJ2-1. From germline, CDR1 is MNHEY and CDR2 SVGAGI. There are 18 residues in the CDR3. CDR3: CASSYSVGRQRTYNEQFF.

The V call is TRBV5-6, the J call TRBJ2-3; TCRdb indicates TRBD1, and absent DNA this call remains unverified. The CDR3 spans 15 residues. In germline, CDR1 is SGHDT, CDR2 YYEEEE. Here the CDR3 reads CASSLGGAGKDTQYF.

CDR3 protein: CASIRVENTEAFF. The chain has TRBV12-3 or TRBV12-4 and TRBJ1-1. CDR3 size: 13 residues.

The V call is TRBV4-1, the J call TRBJ1-1; without DNA, the TCRdb call of TRBD1 cannot be checked. This CDR3 has 15 amino acids. CDR1 MGHRA and CDR2 YSYEKL come from the germline V gene. The CDR3 here is CASSPQGGMNTEAFF.

This sequence joins TRBV28 and TRBJ2-1. This CDR3 region has 17 residues. Per germline, CDR1 MDHEN and CDR2 SYDVKM. The CDR3 spells CASSLLLMSRINNEQFF.

V and J are TRBV20-1 and TRBJ1-5. Germline V CDR1 and CDR2: DFQATT, SNEGSKA (reference sequence). The CDR3 has 12 residues. The CDR3 loop reads CSASYSNQPQHF.

The chain uses TRBV21-1 and TRBJ2-7; TCRdb names TRBD1, which stays unverified in the absence of DNA. TRBV21-1 is reported as a pseudogene. The CDR3 is 16 amino acids. The CDR3: CASSEAGGGRYYEQYF.

CDR3 sequence: CASRLRTEKNTEAFF. The chain couples TRBV6-1 to TRBJ1-1; TCRdb's D call, TRBD1, is unchecked because there is no DNA. CDR1 is MNHNS and CDR2 is SASEGT in the germline V gene. The CDR3 is 15 amino acids.

The rearrangement links TRBV5-1 to TRBJ2-3. CDR3 size: 12 residues. Germline CDR1 is SGHRS and CDR2 is YFSETQ. This chain's CDR3 is CASSENWDTQYF.

This sequence joins TRBV7-9 and TRBJ1-4; TCRdb lists TRBD1, though no DNA is available to test this call. Germline lookup yields CDR1 SEHNR and CDR2 FQNEAQ (reference sequence). The CDR3 has 15 residues. CDR3 sequence: CASSTRQGVNEKLFF.

The V and J genes are TRBV7-8 and TRBJ1-6; the D gene TCRdb calls, TRBD1, cannot be checked with no DNA. The CDR3 consists of 16 residues. Germline V gene lookup returns CDR1 SGHVS and CDR2 FQNEAQ. The CDR3 region is CASSSSRGKIGSPLHF.

The chain recombines TRBV25-1 with TRBJ1-2; checking the TCRdb D call of TRBD1 is not possible without DNA. The CDR3 consists of 15 residues. Germline V gene sequence: CDR1 MGHDK, CDR2 SYGVNS. The CDR3 protein is CASSEPHGDWYGYTF.

The genes are TRBV29-1 and TRBJ1-1; TCRdb outputs TRBD1, but without DNA this stays unchecked. This CDR3 region has 12 residues. Looked up from germline, CDR1 is SQVTM and CDR2 is ANQGSEA. The CDR3 region is CSVVDRNTEAFF. Complete variable domain (other parts from reference TRBV29-1 and TRBJ1-1): SAVISQKPSRDICQRGTSLTIQCQVDSQVTMMFWYRQQPGQSLTLIATANQGSEATYESGFVIDKFPISRPNLTFSTLTVSNMSPEDSSIYLCSVVDRNTEAFFGQGTRLTVV.

The chain carries TRBV20-1 and TRBJ1-5. From germline, CDR1 is DFQATT and CDR2 SNEGSKA (reference sequence). The CDR3 has 15 amino acids. CDR3 amino acids: CSAKQLPFSNQPQHF.